These 21 T cell receptor beta chains originate from one sample sequenced in a study of T-cell reconstitution after alpha-beta-depleted transplantation in children. Library preparation (for TCRbeta) was performed with unique molecular identifiers. From the PCR reads, TCRdb called clonotypes with MiXCR, one entry per CDR3 protein. The data show 260,000 or so distinct CDR3 sequences, approximately 12% seen once. Sequenced material: PBMCs from the stem cell graft donor, taken from the stem cell graft. Receptors were obtained from a human donor who donated a stem cell graft to a child with acute lymphoblastic leukemia.

The sample holds many counts of this clonotype. The rearrangement joins TRBV18 to TRBJ1-1, with 9 positions matching TRBD1. The CDR3 has 15 residues. Germline values: CDR1 KGHSH, CDR2 LQKENI. With V trimmed by 2 bases and J by 3 bases, 4 bases remained unmatched. CDR3 residues: CASSPSQGADTEAFF. In DNA, the CDR3 is TGTGCCAGCTCACCATCACAGGGGGCGGACACTGAAGCTTTCTTT.

This clonotype was recorded many times. Here the CDR3 reads CASSRDIPIGRRTEAFF. DNA for the CDR3: TGTGCCAGCAGTAGGGACATACCTATAGGCAGGAGGACTGAAGCTTTCTTT. The chain couples TRBV27 to TRBJ1-1; D possibly corresponds to TRBD1 (6 bases). The CDR3 runs 17 residues. V was cut by 5 bases and J by 5 bases, with 24 bases left in between. Per the germline V gene, CDR1 is MNHEY and CDR2 is SMNVEV (reference sequence).

This clonotype was detected ten times or more. J is TRBJ2-7 and V is TRBV5-1; maybe TRBD1 (5 bases). This CDR3 has 16 amino acids. The germline CDR1 and CDR2 sequences are SGHRS and YFSETQ. V was cut by 1 base and J by 2 bases, with 16 bases left in between. DNA for the CDR3: TGCGCCAGCAGCTTGTCATTCAGGGTATCCCCCTACGAGCAGTACTTC. Amino acid sequence: CASSLSFRVSPYEQYF.

Many counts were recorded for this clonotype. The rearrangement joins TRBV20-1 to TRBJ2-2, with 7 positions matching TRBD1. V lost 7 bases, J lost 5 bases, and 7 bases stayed unmatched. The CDR3 is 13 residues long. Germline V gene lookup returns CDR1 DFQATT and CDR2 SNEGSKA (reference sequence). CDR3 protein: CSGTGDSTGELFF. Written as DNA, the CDR3 is TGCAGTGGAACAGGGGATAGTACCGGGGAGCTGTTTTTT.

This clonotype has at least ten counts. This chain joins TRBV28 and TRBJ1-5; TRBD1 agrees at 8 bases. The V gene end was trimmed by 10 bases and the J gene end by 5 bases; junction bases not matched to a gene: 4. The length of the CDR3 is 12 residues. Germline loops: CDR1 MDHEN, CDR2 SYDVKM. CDR3 sequence (DNA): TGTGCCACCTTACAGGGGGATCAGCCCCAGCATTTT. It specifies CATLQGDQPQHF.

The gene calls are TRBV4-3 and TRBJ2-7; 7 bases match TRBD1. CDR1 LGHNA and CDR2 YSLEER come from the germline V gene. The V and J ends lost 0 bases and 12 bases, in that order; junction bases with no gene match: 11. The CDR3 sequence is 14 residues long. The CDR3 loop reads CASSQDRGQGTVYF. Here the CDR3 DNA reads TGCGCCAGCAGCCAAGATAGGGGGCAGGGAACGGTGTACTTC.

This clonotype was recorded many times. The chain is built from TRBV14 and TRBJ2-2; perhaps TRBD1 as D (5 bases). Germline CDR1 and CDR2: SGHDN and FVKESK. V lost 2 bases to trimming and J lost 4 bases, with 14 bases between them. The CDR3 length is 16 residues. CDR3 DNA sequence: TGTGCCAGCAGCCAATACCCTCTTCAGGGCACCGGGGAGCTGTTTTTT. As protein: CASSQYPLQGTGELFF.

The chain links TRBV20-1 to TRBJ2-7; D gene uncertain. With 6 bases removed from V and 0 bases from J, the gap between germline ends came to 12 bases. The CDR3 has 13 residues. In germline, CDR1 is DFQATT, CDR2 SNEGSKA (reference sequence). The CDR3: CSALTPSSYEQYF. The CDR3 nucleotides read TGCAGTGCCCTGACTCCTAGCTCCTACGAGCAGTACTTC.

This clonotype showed up many times. The gene calls are TRBV7-6 and TRBJ1-1; D unresolved. Germline loops: CDR1 SGHVS, CDR2 FNYEAQ. Between the trimmed V and J ends, which lost 1 base and 1 base, there was a span of 10 bases. This CDR3 contains 15 residues. The CDR3 loop is CASSLGRWGNTEAFF. The CDR3 coding sequence is TGTGCCAGCAGCTTAGGTCGGTGGGGGAACACTGAAGCTTTCTTT.

The chain joins TRBV5-4 to TRBJ2-3; 9 bases map to TRBD2. J was trimmed by 5 bases and V by 1 base; bases with no gene match: 2. Germline assignment: CDR1 SGHNT and CDR2 YYREEE (reference sequence). The CDR3 loop spans 14 amino acids. The CDR3 nucleotides read TGTGCCAGCAGCTTGCAACTAGCGGGAGATACGCAGTATTTT. Protein product: CASSLQLAGDTQYF. The entire variable domain, with the rest obtained from reference TRBV5-4 and TRBJ2-3, is as follows: ETGVTQSPTHLIKTRGQQVTLRCSSQSGHNTVSWYQQALGQGPQFIFQYYREEENGRGNFPPRFSGLQFPNYSSELNVNALELDDSALYLCASSLQLAGDTQYFGPGTRLTVL.

This clonotype appeared many times. The rearrangement uses TRBV7-2 and TRBJ2-4; D gene uncertain. The CDR3 has 12 residues. Trimming left V 3 bases short and J 9 bases short, with 9 bases between. Germline CDR1 reads SGHTA; CDR2 reads FQGNSA. CDR3 loop: CASSFDRSIQYF. The CDR3 region has the DNA TGTGCCAGCAGCTTCGACCGGAGCATTCAGTACTTC.

The table lists this clonotype with many counts. The chain combines TRBV11-1 with TRBJ2-1; 14 bases are a match to TRBD2. Germline CDR1 is SGHAT and CDR2 is FQDESV (reference sequence). Germline trimming cut 2 bases from V and 8 bases from J; bases unmatched to any gene: 14. This CDR3 spans 19 amino acids. The CDR3 is CASSLRDGLAGGPPHEQFF. As DNA, the CDR3 is TGTGCCAGCAGCTTACGTGACGGACTAGCGGGAGGCCCGCCCCATGAGCAGTTCTTC.

V and J are TRBV27 and TRBJ1-6; D perhaps matches TRBD1 (5 bases). V was clipped by 6 bases and J by 7 bases, with 13 bases between them. This CDR3 has 14 amino acids. Looked up from germline, CDR1 is MNHEY and CDR2 is SMNVEV (reference sequence). This CDR3 reads CASSGGIGNSPLHF. CDR3 in DNA: TGTGCCAGCAGCGGGGGTATCGGGAATTCACCCCTCCACTTT.

This clonotype has ten or more counts. The chain is built from TRBV6-1 and TRBJ1-2, with a tentative D call TRBD1 (6 bases). Trimming pared 7 bases from V and 9 bases from J, leaving 18 bases between. CDR3 size: 13 residues. Germline V gene lookup returns CDR1 MNHNS and CDR2 SASEGT. The chain's CDR3 is CASKSPTGLRYTF. The CDR3 DNA reads as TGTGCCAGCAAAAGTCCAACAGGGCTGCGCTACACCTTC.

This clonotype was found many times. The rearrangement links TRBV5-1 to TRBJ1-1; D gene unclear. The CDR3 runs to 11 residues. Trimming pared 7 bases from V and 7 bases from J, leaving 11 bases between. CDR1 and CDR2 from the germline V gene are SGHRS and YFSETQ. CDR3 in DNA: TGCGCCAGCGGATTCGGTGGTGAAGCTTTCTTT. Amino acids: CASGFGGEAFF. Supplemented by reference TRBV5-1 and TRBJ1-1, the full variable domain reads KAGVTQTPRYLIKTRGQQVTLSCSPISGHRSVSWYQQTPGQGLQFLFEYFSETQRNKGNFPGRFSGRQFSNSRSEMNVSTLELGDSALYLCASGFGGEAFFGQGTRLTVV.

Worth noting for this clonotype: Given a much more abundant clone one base away, this may be a read error. The chain combines TRBV20-1 with TRBJ2-3, with D perhaps TRBD1 or TRBD2 (5 bases each). Germline V lookup: CDR1 DFQATT, CDR2 SNEGSKA (reference sequence). Trimming cost V 7 bases and J 0 bases, with 14 bases left between them. The CDR3 length is 14 residues. CDR3 bases: TGCAGTGACGGGGCGAGGTCCAGCACAGATACGCAGTATTTT. It codes for CSDGARSSTDTQYF.

This chain connects TRBV20-1 to TRBJ2-3; a weak D match, TRBD1 (6 bases). Germline V gives CDR1 DFQATT, CDR2 SNEGSKA (reference sequence). The CDR3 consists of 12 residues. The germline V and J ends were trimmed by 6 bases and 6 bases, with 13 bases remaining between them. DNA for the CDR3: TGCAGTGCCAGGCAGGGGTCGGATACGCAGTATTTT. It is translated as CSARQGSDTQYF.

As for this clonotype: This may be a read error, as it is one base from a much larger clone. The chain couples TRBV27 to TRBJ2-2, with a weak D call TRBD2 (5 bases). The CDR3 is made up of 14 amino acids. The germline gives CDR1 MNHEY, CDR2 SMNVEV (reference sequence). Written as DNA, the CDR3 is TGTGCCAGCACGACGGGGTTGTCCACCGGGGTGCTGTTTTTT. Its translation: CASTTGLSTGVLFF.

This clonotype was recorded many times. This sequence joins TRBV11-2 and TRBJ2-7, with unresolved D. The V end was cut by 5 bases, the J end by 0 bases, with 14 bases between. The CDR3 has 15 amino acids. The germline V gene has CDR1 SGHAT and CDR2 FQNNGV. The CDR3 sequence: CASSTWAADSYEQYF. The CDR3 DNA reads TGTGCCAGCAGCACTTGGGCGGCCGACTCCTACGAGCAGTACTTC.

This clonotype was picked up one time. With a much larger clone just one base away, this may be a read error. V is TRBV10-3 and J is TRBJ2-1; D is perhaps TRBD2 (7 bases). The germline V gene encodes CDR1 ENHRY and CDR2 SYGVKD. The CDR3 length is 15 residues. V lost 6 bases and J lost 10, with 22 bases in between. CDR3 coding DNA: TGTGCCATCAGCGAGACCGGACTAGGGGGAGGAGAGCAGTTCTTC. Translated: CAISETGLGGGEQFF.

This clonotype was detected many times. The rearrangement joins TRBV7-9 to TRBJ1-5; D perhaps matches TRBD1 (5 bases). Germline V gene data show CDR1 as SEHNR and CDR2 as FQNEAQ (reference sequence). The CDR3 consists of 15 residues. Trimming shortened V by 7 bases and J by 6 bases, and 19 bases separated the two germline ends. Written as DNA, the CDR3 is TGTGCCAGCACCCCTCTCGGGAGGGGACTTCAGCCCCAGCATTTT. It is translated as CASTPLGRGLQPQHF.